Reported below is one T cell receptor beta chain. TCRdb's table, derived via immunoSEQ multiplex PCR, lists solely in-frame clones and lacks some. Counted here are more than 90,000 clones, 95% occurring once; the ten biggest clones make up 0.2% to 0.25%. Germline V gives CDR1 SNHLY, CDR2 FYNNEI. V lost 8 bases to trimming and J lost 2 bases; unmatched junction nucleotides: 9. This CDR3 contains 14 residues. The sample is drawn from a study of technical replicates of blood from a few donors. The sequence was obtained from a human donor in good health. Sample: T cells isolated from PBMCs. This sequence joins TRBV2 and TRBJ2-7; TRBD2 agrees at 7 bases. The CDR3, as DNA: TGTGCCAGCCGCGGGGGTCCGGGAACCTACGAGCAGTACTTC. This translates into CASRGGPGTYEQYF.